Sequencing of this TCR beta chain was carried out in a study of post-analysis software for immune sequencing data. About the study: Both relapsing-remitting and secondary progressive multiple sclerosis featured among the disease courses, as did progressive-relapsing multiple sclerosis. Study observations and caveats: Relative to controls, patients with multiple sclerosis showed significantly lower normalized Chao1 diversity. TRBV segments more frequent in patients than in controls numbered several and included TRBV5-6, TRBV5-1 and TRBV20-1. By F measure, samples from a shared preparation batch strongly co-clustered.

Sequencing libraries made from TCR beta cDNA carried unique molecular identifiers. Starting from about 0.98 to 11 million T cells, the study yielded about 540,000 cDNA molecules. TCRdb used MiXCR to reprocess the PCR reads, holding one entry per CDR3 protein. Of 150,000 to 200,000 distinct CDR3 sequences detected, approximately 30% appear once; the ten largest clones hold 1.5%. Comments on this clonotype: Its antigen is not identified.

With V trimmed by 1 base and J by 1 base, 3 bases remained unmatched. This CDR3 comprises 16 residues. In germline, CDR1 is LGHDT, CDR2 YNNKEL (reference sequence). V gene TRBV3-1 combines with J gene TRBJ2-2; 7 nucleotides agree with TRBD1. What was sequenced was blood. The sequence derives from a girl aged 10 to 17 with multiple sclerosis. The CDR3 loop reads CASSQVHRGNTGELFF. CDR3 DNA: TGTGCCAGCAGCCAAGTTCACAGGGGGAACACCGGGGAGCTGTTTTTT. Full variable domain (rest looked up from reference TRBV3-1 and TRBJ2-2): DTAVSQTPKYLVTQMGNDKSIKCEQNLGHDTMYWYKQDSKKFLKIMFSYNNKELIINETVPNRFSPKSPDKAHLNLHINSLELGDSAVYFCASSQVHRGNTGELFFGEGSRLTVL.